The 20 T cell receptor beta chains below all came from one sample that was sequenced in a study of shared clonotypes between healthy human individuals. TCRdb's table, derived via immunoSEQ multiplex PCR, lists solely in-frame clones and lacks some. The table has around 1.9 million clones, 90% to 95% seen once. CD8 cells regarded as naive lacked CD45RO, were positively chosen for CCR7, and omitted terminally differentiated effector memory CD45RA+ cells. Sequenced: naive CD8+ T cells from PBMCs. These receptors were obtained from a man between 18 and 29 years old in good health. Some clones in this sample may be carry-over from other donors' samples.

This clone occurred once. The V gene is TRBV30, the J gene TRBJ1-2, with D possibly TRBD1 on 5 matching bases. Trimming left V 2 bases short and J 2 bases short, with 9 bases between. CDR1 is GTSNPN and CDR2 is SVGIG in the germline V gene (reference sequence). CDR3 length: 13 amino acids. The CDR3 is CAWSSGANYGYTF. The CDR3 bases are TGTGCCTGGAGTTCCGGGGCAAACTATGGCTACACCTTC.

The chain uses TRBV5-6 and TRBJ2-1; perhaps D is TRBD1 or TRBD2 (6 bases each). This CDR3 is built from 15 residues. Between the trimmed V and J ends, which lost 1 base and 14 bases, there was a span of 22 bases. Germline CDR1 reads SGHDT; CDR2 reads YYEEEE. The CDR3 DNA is TGTGCCAGCAGCTTGATTCGGGTCGGGGGCCCTGGGGAGTTCTTC. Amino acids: CASSLIRVGGPGEFF.

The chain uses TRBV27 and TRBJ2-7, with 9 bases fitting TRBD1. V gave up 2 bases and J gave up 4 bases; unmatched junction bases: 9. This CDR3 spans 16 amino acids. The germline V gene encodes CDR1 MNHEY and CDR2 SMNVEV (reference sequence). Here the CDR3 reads CASSLLQGQGFYEQYF. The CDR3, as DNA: TGTGCCAGCAGTTTACTCCAAGGACAGGGGTTTTACGAGCAGTACTTC.

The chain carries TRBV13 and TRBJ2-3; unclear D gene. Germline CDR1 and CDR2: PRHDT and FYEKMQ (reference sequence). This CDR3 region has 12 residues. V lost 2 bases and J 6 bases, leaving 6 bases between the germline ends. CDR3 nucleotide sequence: TGTGCCAGCAGCTTATCCGAGGATACGCAGTATTTT. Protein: CASSLSEDTQYF.

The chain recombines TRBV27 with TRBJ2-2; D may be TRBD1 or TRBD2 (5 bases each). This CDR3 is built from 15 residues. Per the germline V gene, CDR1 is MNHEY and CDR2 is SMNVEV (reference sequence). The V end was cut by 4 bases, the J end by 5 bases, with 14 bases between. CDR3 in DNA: TGTGCCAGCAGTTCCTACCCCGGGGCGACCGGGGAGCTGTTTTTT. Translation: CASSSYPGATGELFF.

For the CDR3, the DNA is TGTGCCAGTAGGAAGGGGGGATCCTACGAGCAGTACTTC. Its translation: CASRKGGSYEQYF. This chain connects TRBV19 to TRBJ2-7, with D perhaps TRBD1 or TRBD2 (6 bases each). V lost 6 bases and J lost 1, with 10 bases in between. The CDR3 extends over 13 amino acids. Germline assignment: CDR1 LNHDA and CDR2 SQIVND (reference sequence).

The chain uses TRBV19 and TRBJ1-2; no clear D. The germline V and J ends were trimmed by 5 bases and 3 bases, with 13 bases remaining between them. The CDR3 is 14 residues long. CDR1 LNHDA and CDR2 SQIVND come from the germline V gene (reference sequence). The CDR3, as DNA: TGTGCCAGTAGTCCTCGGTGGGGAGACTATGGCTACACCTTC. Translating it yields CASSPRWGDYGYTF.

The CDR3 is CASSLGFATNEKLFF. CDR3 nucleotides: TGTGCCAGCAGCTTGGGGTTTGCAACTAATGAAAAACTGTTTTTT. The chain employs TRBV7-6 and TRBJ1-4; D uncertain. CDR1 and CDR2 (germline): SGHVS, FNYEAQ. V gave up 3 bases and J gave up 0 bases, with 8 bases separating them. This CDR3 has 15 amino acids. Full variable domain (rest looked up from reference TRBV7-6 and TRBJ1-4): GAGVSQSPRYKVTKRGQDVALRCDPISGHVSLYWYRQALGQGPEFLTYFNYEAQQDKSGLPNDRFSAERPEGSISTLTIQRTEQRDSAMYRCASSLGFATNEKLFFGSGTQLSVL.

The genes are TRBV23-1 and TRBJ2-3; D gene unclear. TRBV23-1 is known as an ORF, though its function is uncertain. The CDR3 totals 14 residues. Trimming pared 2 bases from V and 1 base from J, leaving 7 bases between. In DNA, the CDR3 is TGCGCCAGCAGTCAACGTAAGGGCACAGATACGCAGTATTTT. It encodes CASSQRKGTDTQYF.

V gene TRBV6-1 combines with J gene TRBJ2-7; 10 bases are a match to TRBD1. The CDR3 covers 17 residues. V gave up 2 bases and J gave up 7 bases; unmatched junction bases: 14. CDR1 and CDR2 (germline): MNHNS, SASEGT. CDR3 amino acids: CASSERGQGIPLGEQYF. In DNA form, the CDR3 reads TGTGCCAGCAGTGAAAGGGGACAGGGGATACCGCTGGGGGAGCAGTACTTC.

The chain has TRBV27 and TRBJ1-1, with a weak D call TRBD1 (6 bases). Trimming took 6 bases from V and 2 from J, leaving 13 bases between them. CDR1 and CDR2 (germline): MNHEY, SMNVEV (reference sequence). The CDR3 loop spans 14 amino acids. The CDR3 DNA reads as TGTGCCAGCAGCGTGGGGGGCCCTAACACTGAAGCTTTCTTT. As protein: CASSVGGPNTEAFF.

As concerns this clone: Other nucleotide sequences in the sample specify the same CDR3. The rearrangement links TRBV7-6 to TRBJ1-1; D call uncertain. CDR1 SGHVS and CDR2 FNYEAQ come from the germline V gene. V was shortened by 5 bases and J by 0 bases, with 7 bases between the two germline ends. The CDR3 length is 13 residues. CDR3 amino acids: CASSPGMNTEAFF. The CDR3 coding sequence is TGTGCCAGCAGCCCTGGGATGAACACTGAAGCTTTCTTT.

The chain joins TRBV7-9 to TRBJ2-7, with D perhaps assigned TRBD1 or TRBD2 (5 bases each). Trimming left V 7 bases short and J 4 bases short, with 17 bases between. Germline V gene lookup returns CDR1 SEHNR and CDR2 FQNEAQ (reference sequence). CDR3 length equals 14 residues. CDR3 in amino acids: CASTSGTTGYEQYF. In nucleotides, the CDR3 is TGTGCCAGCACCTCCGGGACGACGGGATACGAGCAGTACTTC.

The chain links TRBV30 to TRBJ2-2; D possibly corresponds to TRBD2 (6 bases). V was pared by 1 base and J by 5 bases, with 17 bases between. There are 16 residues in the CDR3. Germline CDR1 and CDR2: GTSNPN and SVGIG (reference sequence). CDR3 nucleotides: TGTGCCTGGAGTGGTTTAGAGGGAGGATGGACCGGGGAGCTGTTTTTT. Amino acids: CAWSGLEGGWTGELFF.

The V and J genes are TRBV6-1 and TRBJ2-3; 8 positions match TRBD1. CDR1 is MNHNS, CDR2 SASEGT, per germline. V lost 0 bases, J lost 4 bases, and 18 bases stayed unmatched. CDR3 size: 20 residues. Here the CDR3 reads CASSEAQGALFGLRPDTQYF. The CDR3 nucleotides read TGTGCCAGCAGTGAAGCTCAGGGGGCGCTTTTTGGGCTCAGACCAGATACGCAGTATTTT.

CDR3 residues: CASSPGLDSYEQYF. CDR3 coding DNA: TGTGCCAGCAGCCCGGGGCTGGACTCCTACGAGCAGTACTTC. The chain employs TRBV9 and TRBJ2-7; either TRBD1 or TRBD2 may supply D (5 bases each). V lost 4 bases to trimming and J lost 0 bases, with 11 bases between them. CDR1 is SGDLS and CDR2 is YYNGEE in the germline V gene. This CDR3 has 14 residues.

The CDR3 is CASSPTGAGYEQYF. In nucleotides, the CDR3 is TGTGCCAGCAGCCCGACGGGGGCAGGCTACGAGCAGTACTTC. The V call is TRBV5-6, the J call TRBJ2-7; possibly TRBD1 or TRBD2 for D (6 bases each). The length of the CDR3 is 14 residues. V was clipped by 4 bases and J by 3 bases, with 14 bases between them. Germline V lookup: CDR1 SGHDT, CDR2 YYEEEE.

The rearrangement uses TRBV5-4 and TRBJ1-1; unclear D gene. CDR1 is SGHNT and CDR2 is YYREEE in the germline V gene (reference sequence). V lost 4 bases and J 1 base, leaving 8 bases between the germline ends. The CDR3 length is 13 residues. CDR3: CASSPQPNTEAFF. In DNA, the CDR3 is TGTGCCAGCAGCCCCCAACCGAACACTGAAGCTTTCTTT.

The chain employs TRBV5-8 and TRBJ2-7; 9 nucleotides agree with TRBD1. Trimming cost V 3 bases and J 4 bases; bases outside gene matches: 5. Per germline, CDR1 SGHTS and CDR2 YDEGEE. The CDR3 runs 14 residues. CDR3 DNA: TGTGCCAGCAGCTGGGGACAGGGTTTTTACGAGCAGTACTTC. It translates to CASSWGQGFYEQYF.

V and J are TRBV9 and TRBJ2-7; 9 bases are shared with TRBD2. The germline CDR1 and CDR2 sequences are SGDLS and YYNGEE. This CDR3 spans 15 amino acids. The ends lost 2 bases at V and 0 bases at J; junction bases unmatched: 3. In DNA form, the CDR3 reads TGTGCCAGCAGCGTGACTAGCGGAGACTCCTACGAGCAGTACTTC. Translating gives CASSVTSGDSYEQYF.